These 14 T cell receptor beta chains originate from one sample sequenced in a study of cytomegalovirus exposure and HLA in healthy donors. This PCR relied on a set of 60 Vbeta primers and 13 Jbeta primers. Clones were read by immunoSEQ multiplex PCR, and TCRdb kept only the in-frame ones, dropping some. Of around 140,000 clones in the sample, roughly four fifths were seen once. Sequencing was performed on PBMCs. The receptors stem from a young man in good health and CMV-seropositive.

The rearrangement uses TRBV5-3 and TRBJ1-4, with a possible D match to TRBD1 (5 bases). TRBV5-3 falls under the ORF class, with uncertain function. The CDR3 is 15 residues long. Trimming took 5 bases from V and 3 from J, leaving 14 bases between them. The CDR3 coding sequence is TGTGCCAGAAGGGGGGAGGTACAGCCTAATGAAAAACTGTTTTTT. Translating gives CARRGEVQPNEKLFF.

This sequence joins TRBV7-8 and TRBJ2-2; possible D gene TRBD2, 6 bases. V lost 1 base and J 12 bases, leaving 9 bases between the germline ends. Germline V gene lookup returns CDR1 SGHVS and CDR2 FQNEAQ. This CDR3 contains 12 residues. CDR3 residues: CASSLVRGQLFF. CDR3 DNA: TGTGCCAGCAGCTTAGTGCGGGGTCAGCTGTTTTTT.

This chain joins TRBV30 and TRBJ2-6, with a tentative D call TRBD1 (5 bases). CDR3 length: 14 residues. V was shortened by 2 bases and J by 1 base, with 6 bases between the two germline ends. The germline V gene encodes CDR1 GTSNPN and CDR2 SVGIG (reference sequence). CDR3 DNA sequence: TGTGCCTGGAGTTCAGGGTCTGGGGCCAACGTCCTGACTTTC. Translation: CAWSSGSGANVLTF.

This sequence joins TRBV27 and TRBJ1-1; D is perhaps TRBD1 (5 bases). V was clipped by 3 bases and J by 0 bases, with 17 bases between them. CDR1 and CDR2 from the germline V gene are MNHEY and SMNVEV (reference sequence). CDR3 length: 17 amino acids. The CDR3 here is CASSFTNGGGLNTEAFF. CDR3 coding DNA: TGTGCCAGCAGTTTCACTAATGGGGGGGGGTTGAACACTGAAGCTTTCTTT.

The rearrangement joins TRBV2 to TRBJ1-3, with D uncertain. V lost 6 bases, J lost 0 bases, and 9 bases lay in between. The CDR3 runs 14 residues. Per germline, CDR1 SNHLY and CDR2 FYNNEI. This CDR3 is CASRPDNSGNTIYF. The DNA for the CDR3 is TGTGCCAGCAGGCCAGATAACTCTGGAAACACCATATATTTT.

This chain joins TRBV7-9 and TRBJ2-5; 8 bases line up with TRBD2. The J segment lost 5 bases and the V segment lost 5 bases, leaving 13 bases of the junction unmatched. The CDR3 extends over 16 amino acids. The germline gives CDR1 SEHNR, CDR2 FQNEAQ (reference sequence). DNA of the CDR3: TGTGCCAGCAGCAGCACCCGGGAGGGCCGGGGGGAGACCCAGTACTTC. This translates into CASSSTREGRGETQYF.

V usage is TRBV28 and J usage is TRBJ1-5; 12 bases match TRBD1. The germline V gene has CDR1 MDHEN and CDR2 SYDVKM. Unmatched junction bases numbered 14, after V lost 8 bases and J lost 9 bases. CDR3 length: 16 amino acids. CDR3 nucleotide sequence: TGTGCCAGCCGTAGACCGGGACAGGGGGCCTTGGGGCCCCAGCATTTT. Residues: CASRRPGQGALGPQHF.

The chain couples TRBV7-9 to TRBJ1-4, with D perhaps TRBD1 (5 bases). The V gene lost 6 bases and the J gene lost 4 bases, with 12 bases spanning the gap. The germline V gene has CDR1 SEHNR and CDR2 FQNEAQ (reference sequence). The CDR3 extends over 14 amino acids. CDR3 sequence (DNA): TGTGCCAGCAGTCCCGGACACGATAATGAAAAACTGTTTTTT. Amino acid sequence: CASSPGHDNEKLFF.

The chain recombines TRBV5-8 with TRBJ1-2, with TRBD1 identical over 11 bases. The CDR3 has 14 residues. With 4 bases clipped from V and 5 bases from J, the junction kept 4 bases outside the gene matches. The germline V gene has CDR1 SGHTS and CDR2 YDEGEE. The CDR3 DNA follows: TGTGCCAGCAGCCTTGGACAGGGGGCGTATGGCTACACCTTC. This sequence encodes CASSLGQGAYGYTF.

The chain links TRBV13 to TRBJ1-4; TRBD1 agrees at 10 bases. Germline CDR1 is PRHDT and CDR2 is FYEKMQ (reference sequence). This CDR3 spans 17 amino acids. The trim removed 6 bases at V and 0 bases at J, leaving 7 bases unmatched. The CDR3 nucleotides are TGTGCCAGCAGATGGGGACAGGGGATCTCAACTAATGAAAAACTGTTTTTT. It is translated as CASRWGQGISTNEKLFF.

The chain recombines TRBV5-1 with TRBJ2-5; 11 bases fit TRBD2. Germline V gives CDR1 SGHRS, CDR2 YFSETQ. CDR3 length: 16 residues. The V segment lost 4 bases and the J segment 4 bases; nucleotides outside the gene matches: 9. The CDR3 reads CASSLDASGRTETQYF. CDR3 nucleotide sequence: TGCGCCAGCAGCCTAGACGCTAGCGGGAGGACAGAGACCCAGTACTTC.

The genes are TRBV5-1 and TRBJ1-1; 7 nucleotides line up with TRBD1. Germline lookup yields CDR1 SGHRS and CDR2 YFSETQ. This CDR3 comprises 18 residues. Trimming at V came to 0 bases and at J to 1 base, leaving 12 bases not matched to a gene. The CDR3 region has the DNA TGCGCCAGCAGCTTGGCCACTAGGCAGGGGGTAGGGAACACTGAAGCTTTCTTT. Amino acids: CASSLATRQGVGNTEAFF.

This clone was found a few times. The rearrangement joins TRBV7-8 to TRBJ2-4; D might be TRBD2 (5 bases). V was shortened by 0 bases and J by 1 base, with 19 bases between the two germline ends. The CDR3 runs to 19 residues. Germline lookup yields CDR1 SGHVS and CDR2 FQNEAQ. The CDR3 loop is CASSLAFATTGGAKNIQYF. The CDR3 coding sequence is TGTGCCAGCAGCTTAGCCTTTGCGACTACTGGCGGGGCCAAAAACATTCAGTACTTC.

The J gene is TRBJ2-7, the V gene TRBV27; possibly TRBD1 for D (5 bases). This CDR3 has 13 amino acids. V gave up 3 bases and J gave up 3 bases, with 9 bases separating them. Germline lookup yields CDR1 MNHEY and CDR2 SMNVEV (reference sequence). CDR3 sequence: CASSLKQGYEQYF. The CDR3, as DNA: TGTGCCAGCAGTTTGAAGCAGGGCTACGAGCAGTACTTC.